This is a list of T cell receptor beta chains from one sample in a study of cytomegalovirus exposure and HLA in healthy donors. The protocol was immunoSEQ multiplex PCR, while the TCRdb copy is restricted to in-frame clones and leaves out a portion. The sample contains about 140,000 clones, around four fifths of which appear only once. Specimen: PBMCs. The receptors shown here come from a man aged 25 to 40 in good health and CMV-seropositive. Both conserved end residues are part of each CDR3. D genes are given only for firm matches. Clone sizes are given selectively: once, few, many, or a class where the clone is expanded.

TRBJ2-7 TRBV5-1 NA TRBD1 TGCGCCAGCAGCTTGGTGGCAGGGGGAACCGAGCAGTACTTC CASSLVAGGTEQYF
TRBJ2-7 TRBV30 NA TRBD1 TGTGCCTGGAGTTTTCTAGGGGGCGACTACGAGCAGTACTTC CAWSFLGGDYEQYF
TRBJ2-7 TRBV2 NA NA TGTGCCAGCAGGGGTCAACTAGCTTTTCTCTCCGAGCAGTACTTC CASRGQLAFLSEQYF
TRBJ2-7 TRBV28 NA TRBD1 TGTGCCAGCACCGGGACAGGGGCCGAGCAGTACTTC CASTGTGAEQYF
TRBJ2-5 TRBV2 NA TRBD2 TGTGCCAGCAAGTGGGCGGGAGTGATAGAGACCCAGTACTTC CASKWAGVIETQYF
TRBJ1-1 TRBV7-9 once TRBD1 TGTGCCAGCAGCTCCTTACCGGGACAGGGTTGGGTGAACACTGAAGCTTTCTTT CASSSLPGQGWVNTEAFF
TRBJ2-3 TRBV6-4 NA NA TGTGCCAGCAGGATCCGCTTTGGGGGAGGAGATACGCAGTATTTT CASRIRFGGGDTQYF
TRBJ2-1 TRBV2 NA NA TGTGCCAGCAGGGGAGGAGATGAGCAGTTCTTC CASRGGDEQFF
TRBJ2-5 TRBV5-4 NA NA TGTGCCAGCAGCTTGAGGGGTTTGGAGACCCAGTACTTC CASSLRGLETQYF
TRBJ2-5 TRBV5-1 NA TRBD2 TGCGCCAGCAGCTTGGCTCTAGCGGGAGGGGAGACCCAGTACTTC CASSLALAGGETQYF
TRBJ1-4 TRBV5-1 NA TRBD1 TGCGCCAGCAGCTGGGTGGGGACAGGGGGCCTCTTTAATGAAAAACTGTTTTTT CASSWVGTGGLFNEKLFF
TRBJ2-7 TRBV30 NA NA TGTGCCTGGAACAGGGATTCCTACGAGCAGTACTTC CAWNRDSYEQYF
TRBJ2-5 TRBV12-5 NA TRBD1 TGTGCTAGTGGTCAGACGGGACAGATTAAAGAGACCCAGTACTTC CASGQTGQIKETQYF
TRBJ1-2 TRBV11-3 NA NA TGTGCCAGCAGCTTAGGAAGGGAGGACTACACCTTC CASSLGREDYTF
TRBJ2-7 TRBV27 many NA TGTGCCAGCGGGGTTACAGGGTCCTACGAGCAGTACTTC CASGVTGSYEQYF
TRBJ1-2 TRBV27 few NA TGTGCCAGCAGTTTACAGGGGCCGAACTATGGCTACACCTTC CASSLQGPNYGYTF
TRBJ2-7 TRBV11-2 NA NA TGTGCCAGCAGCTACGAGGGGGACTACGAGCAGTACTTC CASSYEGDYEQYF
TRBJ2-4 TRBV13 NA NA TGTGCCAGCAGCTCCCGGACAGACCCAAAAAACATTCAGTACTTC CASSSRTDPKNIQYF
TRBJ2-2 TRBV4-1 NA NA TGCGCCAGCAGCCAAGACGCGACTATCACCGGGGAGCTGTTTTTT CASSQDATITGELFF
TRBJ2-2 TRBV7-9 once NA TGTGCCAGCAGCTTAGGTTCTACGAACACCGGGGAGCTGTTTTTT CASSLGSTNTGELFF
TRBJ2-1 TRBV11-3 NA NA TGTGCCAGCAGCTTAGGTGCGGGGTCCTACAATGAGCAGTTCTTC CASSLGAGSYNEQFF
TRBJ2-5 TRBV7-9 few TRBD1 TGTGCCAGCAGCTTAGGGCGCAGGAGACAGGGCGAGGAGACCCAGTACTTC CASSLGRRRQGEETQYF
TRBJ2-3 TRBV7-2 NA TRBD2 TGTGCCAGCAGCTTCAGGGCGGGAGCAGCAGATACGCAGTATTTT CASSFRAGAADTQYF
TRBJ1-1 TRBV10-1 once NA TGCGCCAGCAGTGAAGCGAACACTGAAGCTTTCTTT CASSEANTEAFF
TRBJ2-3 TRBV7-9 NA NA TGTGCCAGCAGCCTATCCGGGGAGACAGATACGCAGTATTTT CASSLSGETDTQYF
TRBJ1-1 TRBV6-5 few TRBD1 TGTGCCAGCAGGGCCGGGACAGGGCTCGGGATAGCTTTCTTT CASRAGTGLGIAFF
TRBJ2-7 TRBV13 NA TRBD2 TGTGCCAGCAGCCCGGGGACTAGCGGGACTTACGAGCAGTACTTC CASSPGTSGTYEQYF
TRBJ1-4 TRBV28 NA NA TGTGCCAGCAGTTTCGGGCAGGGAAATGAAAAACTGTTTTTT CASSFGQGNEKLFF
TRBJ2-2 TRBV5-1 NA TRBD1 TGCGCCAGCAAACGACAGGGGAACACCGGGGAGCTGTTTTTT CASKRQGNTGELFF
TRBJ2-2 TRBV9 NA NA TGTGCCAGCAGCGTAGACGGGGGGAACACCGGGGAGCTGTTTTTT CASSVDGGNTGELFF
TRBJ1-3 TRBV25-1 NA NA TGTGCCAGCGGCGAAGTCGGGAGGGCTGGAAACACCATATATTTT CASGEVGRAGNTIYF
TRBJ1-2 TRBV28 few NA TGTGCCAGCAGTTTAGGAGACTATGGCTACACCTTC CASSLGDYGYTF
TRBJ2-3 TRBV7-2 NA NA TGTGCCAGCAGCTCGGACTATTTACGCACAGATACGCAGTATTTT CASSSDYLRTDTQYF
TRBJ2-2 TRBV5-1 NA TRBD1 TGCGCCAGCAGCTTGGTTCAGGGGGCGGACACCGGGGAGCTGTTTTTT CASSLVQGADTGELFF
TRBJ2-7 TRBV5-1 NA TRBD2 TGCGCCAGCAGCTTGGCTAGCGGGAGAAGGTACGAGCAGTACTTC CASSLASGRRYEQYF
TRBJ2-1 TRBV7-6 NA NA TGTGCCAGCAGCTTAGCGGGTAGGCAGGATGGGTTCTCCTACAATGAGCAGTTCTTC CASSLAGRQDGFSYNEQFF
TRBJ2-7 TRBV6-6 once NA TGTGCCAGCATTGAGGGAAACACCTACGAGCAGTACTTC CASIEGNTYEQYF
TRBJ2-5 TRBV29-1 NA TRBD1 TGCAGCGTTAGGGACAGGGCTTTCGTGGGGGAGCAGTACTTC CSVRDRAFVGEQYF
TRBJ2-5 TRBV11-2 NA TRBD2 TGTGCCAGCAGCTCCCAGACTACAGCGGGGGAGACCCAGTACTTC CASSSQTTAGETQYF
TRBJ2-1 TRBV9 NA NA TGTGCCAGCAGCGTCGTGGGCGGGGCCTATCCATACAATGAGCAGTTCTTC CASSVVGGAYPYNEQFF
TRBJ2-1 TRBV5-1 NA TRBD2 TGCGCCAGCAGCTTACTAGCCGGGGGGTCCTACAATGAGCAGTTCTTC CASSLLAGGSYNEQFF
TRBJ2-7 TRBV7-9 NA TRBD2 TGTTCCAGCAGCTACCCTTCACCGGGGGGGCCGGACAGAAACTACGAGCAGTACTTC CSSSYPSPGGPDRNYEQYF
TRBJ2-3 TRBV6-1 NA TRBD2 TGTGCCATCCGAGCGGGGGGAGTAGATACGCAGTATTTT CAIRAGGVDTQYF
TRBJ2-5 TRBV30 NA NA TGTGCCTGGAGTGTAGGGACAAGGGAGACCCAGTACTTC CAWSVGTRETQYF
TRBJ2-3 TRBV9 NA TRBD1 TGTGCCAGCAGCGTAAGTGGGACAGGGGCGGCAGATACGCAGTATTTT CASSVSGTGAADTQYF
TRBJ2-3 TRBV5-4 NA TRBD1 TGTGCCAGCAGCGGAAGGACAGGGTTAGGAGATACGCAGTATTTT CASSGRTGLGDTQYF
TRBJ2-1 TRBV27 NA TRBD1 TGTGCCAGCAGTTTCCGGACAGGGTCCTACAATGAGCAGTTCTTC CASSFRTGSYNEQFF